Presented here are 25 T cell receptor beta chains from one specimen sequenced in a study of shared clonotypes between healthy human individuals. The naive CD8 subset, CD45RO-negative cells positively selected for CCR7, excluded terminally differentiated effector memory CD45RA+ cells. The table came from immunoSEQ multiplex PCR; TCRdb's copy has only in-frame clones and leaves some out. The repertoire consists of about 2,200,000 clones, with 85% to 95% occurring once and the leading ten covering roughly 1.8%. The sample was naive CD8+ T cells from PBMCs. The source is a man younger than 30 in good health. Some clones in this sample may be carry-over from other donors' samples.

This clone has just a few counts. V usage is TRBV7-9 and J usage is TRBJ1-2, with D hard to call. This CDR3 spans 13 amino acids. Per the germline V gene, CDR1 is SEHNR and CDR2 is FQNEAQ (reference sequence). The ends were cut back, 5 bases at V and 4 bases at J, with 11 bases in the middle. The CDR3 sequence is CASSRAALYGYTF. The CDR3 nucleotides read TGTGCCAGCAGCCGTGCGGCACTCTATGGCTACACCTTC.

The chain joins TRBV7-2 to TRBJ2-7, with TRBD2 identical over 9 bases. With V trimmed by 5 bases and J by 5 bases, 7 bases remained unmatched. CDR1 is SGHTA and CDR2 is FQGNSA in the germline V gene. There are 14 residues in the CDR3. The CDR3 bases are TGTGCCAGCAGCCACCGGGGACTAGCCCACGAGCAGTACTTC. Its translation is CASSHRGLAHEQYF.

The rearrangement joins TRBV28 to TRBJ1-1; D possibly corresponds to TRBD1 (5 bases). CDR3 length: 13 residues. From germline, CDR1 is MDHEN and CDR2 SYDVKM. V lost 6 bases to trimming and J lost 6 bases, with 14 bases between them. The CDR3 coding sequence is TGTGCCAGCAGCTTGGGAGGAGGGGCTGAAGCTTTCTTT. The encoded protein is CASSLGGGAEAFF. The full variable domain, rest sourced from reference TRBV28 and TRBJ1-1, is DVKVTQSSRYLVKRTGEKVFLECVQDMDHENMFWYRQDPGLGLRLIYFSYDVKMKEKGDIPEGYSVSREKKERFSLILESASTNQTSMYLCASSLGGGAEAFFGQGTRLTVV.

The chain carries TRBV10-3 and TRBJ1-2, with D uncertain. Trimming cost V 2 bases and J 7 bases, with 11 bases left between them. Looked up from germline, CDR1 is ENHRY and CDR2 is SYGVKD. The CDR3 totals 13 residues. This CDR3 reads CAISEPDRLGYTF. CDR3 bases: TGTGCCATCAGTGAGCCGGACCGCCTTGGCTACACCTTC.

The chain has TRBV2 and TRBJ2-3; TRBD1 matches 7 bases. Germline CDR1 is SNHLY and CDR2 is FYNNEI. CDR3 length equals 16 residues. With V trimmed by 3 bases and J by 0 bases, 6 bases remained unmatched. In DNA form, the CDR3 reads TGTGCCAGCAGTGAGGAGGCAGGGGGTAGCACAGATACGCAGTATTTT. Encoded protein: CASSEEAGGSTDTQYF.

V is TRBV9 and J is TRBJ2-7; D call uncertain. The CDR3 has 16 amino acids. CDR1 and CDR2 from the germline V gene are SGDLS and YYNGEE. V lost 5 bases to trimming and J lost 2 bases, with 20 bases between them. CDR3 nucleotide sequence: TGTGCCAGCAGTGTATCACCCGCTACATTAACCTACGAGCAGTACTTC. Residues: CASSVSPATLTYEQYF.

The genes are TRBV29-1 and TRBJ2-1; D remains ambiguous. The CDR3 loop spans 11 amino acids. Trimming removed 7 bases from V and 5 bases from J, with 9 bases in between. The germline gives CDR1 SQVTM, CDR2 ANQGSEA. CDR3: CSGLGDNEQFF. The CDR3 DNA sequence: TGCAGCGGCCTGGGCGACAATGAGCAGTTCTTC.

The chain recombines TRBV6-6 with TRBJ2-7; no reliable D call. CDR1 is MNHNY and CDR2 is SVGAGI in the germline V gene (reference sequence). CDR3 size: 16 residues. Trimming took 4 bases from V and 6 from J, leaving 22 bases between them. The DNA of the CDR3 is TGTGCCAGCAGTTCCCCGACCTCGCCGGGTTCATCCGAGCAGTACTTC. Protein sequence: CASSSPTSPGSSEQYF.

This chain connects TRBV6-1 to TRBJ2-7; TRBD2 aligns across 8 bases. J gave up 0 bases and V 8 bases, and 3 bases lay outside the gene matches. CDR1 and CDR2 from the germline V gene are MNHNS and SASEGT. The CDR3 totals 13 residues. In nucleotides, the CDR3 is TGTGCCAGCCGGCGGGGGGCCTCCTACGAGCAGTACTTC. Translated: CASRRGASYEQYF.

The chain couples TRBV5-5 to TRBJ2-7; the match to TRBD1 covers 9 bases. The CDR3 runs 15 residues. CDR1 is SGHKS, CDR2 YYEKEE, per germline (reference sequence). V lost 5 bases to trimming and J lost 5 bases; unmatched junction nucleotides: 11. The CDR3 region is CASRAPGTGRHEQYF. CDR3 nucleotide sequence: TGTGCCAGCAGGGCTCCCGGGACAGGGCGACACGAGCAGTACTTC.

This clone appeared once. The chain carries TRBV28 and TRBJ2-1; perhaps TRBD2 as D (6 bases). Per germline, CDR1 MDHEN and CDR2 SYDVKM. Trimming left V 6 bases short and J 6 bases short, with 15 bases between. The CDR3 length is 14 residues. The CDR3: CASRFGGRVNEQFF. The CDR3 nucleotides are TGTGCCAGCAGATTTGGAGGGCGCGTCAATGAGCAGTTCTTC.

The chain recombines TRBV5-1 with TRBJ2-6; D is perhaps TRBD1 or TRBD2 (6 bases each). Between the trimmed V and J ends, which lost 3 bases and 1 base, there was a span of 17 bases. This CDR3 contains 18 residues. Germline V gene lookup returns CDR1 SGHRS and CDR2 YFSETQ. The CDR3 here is CASSSSGGLLSGANVLTF. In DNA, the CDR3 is TGCGCCAGCAGCTCATCCGGGGGCCTCCTTTCTGGGGCCAACGTCCTGACTTTC.

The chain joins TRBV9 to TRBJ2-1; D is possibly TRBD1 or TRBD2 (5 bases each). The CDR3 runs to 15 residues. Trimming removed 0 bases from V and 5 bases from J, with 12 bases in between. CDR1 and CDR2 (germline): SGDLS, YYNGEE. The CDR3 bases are TGTGCCAGCAGCGTAGCGGGGACCATTGACAATGAGCAGTTCTTC. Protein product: CASSVAGTIDNEQFF. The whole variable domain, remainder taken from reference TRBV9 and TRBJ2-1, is DSGVTQTPKHLITATGQRVTLRCSPRSGDLSVYWYQQSLDQGLQFLIQYYNGEERAKGNILERFSAQQFPDLHSELNLSSLELGDSALYFCASSVAGTIDNEQFFGPGTRLTVL.

The CDR3 DNA reads as TGTGCCAGCAGCGAAGGGACATCGAACACTGAAGCTTTCTTT. Its translation: CASSEGTSNTEAFF. The chain combines TRBV5-6 with TRBJ1-1, with D possibly TRBD1 on 6 matching bases. Trimming stripped 4 bases from V and 1 base from J, with 11 bases between. The CDR3 totals 14 residues. Germline CDR1 is SGHDT and CDR2 is YYEEEE.

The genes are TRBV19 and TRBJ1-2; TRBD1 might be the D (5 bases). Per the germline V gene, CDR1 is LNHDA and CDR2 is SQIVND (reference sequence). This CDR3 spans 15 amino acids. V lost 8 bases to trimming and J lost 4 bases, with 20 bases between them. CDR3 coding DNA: TGTGCCAGTTGGAATATGGGGCAGGGCTCCTATGGCTACACCTTC. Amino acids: CASWNMGQGSYGYTF.

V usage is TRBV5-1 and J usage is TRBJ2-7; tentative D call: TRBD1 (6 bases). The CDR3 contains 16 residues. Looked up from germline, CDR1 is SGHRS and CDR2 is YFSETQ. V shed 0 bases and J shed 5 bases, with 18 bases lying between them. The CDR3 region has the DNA TGCGCCAGCAGCTTGGCCGAGGACAGCTTATCGGACGAGCAGTACTTC. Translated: CASSLAEDSLSDEQYF.

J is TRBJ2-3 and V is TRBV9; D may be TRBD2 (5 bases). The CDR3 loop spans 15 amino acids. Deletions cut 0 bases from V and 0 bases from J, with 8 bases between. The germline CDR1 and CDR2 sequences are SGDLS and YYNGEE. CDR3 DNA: TGTGCCAGCAGCGTAGATAGGAGGAGCACAGATACGCAGTATTTT. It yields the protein CASSVDRRSTDTQYF.

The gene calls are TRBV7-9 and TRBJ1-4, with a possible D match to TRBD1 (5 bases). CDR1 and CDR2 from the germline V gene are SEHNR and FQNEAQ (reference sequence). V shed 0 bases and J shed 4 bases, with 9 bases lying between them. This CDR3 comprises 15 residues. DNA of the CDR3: TGTGCCAGCAGCTTAGCTTCAGGGAATAATGAAAAACTGTTTTTT. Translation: CASSLASGNNEKLFF.

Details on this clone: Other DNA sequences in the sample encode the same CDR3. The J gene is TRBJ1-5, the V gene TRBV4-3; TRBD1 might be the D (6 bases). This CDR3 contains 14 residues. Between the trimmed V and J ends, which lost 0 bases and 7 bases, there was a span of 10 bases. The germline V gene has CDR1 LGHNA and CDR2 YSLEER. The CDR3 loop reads CASSQDRGAQPQHF. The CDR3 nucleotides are TGCGCCAGCAGCCAAGACCGGGGGGCCCAGCCCCAGCATTTT.

CDR3 in amino acids: CASSYTDYNEQFF. The CDR3 region has the DNA TGTGCCAGCAGTTACACGGACTACAATGAGCAGTTCTTC. V is TRBV6-5 and J is TRBJ2-1; D gene ambiguous. Germline V lookup: CDR1 MNHEY, CDR2 SVGAGI. The length of the CDR3 is 13 residues. With 2 bases removed from V and 3 bases from J, the gap between germline ends came to 5 bases.

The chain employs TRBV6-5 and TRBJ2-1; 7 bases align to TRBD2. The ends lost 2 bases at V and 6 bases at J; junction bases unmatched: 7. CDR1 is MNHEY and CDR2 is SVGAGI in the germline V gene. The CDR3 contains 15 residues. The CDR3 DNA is TGTGCCAGCAGTTACAGCGGGAAGCCGACCAATGAGCAGTTCTTC. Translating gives CASSYSGKPTNEQFF.

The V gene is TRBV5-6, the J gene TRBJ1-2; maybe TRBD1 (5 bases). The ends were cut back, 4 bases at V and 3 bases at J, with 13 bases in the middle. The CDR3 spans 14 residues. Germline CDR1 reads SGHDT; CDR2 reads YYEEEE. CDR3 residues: CASSETVQYYGYTF. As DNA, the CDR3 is TGTGCCAGCAGCGAGACAGTACAGTACTATGGCTACACCTTC.

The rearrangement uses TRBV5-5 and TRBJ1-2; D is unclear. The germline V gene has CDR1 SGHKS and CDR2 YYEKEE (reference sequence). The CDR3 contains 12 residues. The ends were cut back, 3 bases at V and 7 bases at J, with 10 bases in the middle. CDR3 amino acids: CASSSLGVGYTF. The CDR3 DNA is TGTGCCAGCAGCTCCCTCGGCGTTGGCTACACCTTC.

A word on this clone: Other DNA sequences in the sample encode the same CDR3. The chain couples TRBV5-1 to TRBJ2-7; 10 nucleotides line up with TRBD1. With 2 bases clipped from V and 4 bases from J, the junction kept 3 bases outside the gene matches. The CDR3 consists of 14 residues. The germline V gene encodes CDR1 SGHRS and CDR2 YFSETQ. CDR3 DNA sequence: TGCGCCAGCAGCTTTGGGACAGGGGCGTACGAGCAGTACTTC. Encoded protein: CASSFGTGAYEQYF. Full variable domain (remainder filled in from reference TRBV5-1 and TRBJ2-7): KAGVTQTPRYLIKTRGQQVTLSCSPISGHRSVSWYQQTPGQGLQFLFEYFSETQRNKGNFPGRFSGRQFSNSRSEMNVSTLELGDSALYLCASSFGTGAYEQYFGPGTRLTVT.

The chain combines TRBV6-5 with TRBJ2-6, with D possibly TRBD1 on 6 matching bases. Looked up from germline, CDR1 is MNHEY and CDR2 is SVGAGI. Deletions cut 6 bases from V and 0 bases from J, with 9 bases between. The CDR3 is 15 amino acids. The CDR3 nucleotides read TGTGCCAGCAGCACGACAGGCTCTGGGGCCAACGTCCTGACTTTC. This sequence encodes CASSTTGSGANVLTF.